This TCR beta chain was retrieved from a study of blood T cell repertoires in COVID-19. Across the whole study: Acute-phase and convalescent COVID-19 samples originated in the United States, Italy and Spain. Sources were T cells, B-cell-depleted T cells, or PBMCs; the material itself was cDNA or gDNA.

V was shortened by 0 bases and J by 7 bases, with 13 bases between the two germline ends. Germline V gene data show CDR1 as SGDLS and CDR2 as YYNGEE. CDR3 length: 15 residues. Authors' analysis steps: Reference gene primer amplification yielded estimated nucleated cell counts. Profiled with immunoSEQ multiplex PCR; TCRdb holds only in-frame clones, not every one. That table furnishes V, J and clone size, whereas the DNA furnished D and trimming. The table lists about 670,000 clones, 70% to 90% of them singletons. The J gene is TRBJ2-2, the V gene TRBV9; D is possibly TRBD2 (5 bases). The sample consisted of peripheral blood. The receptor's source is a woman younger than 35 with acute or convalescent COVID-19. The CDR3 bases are TGTGCCAGCAGCGTAGACGGTAGCGCGCGCGGGGAGCTGTTTTTT. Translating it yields CASSVDGSARGELFF.